Listed here are 3 T cell receptor beta chains from one sample, sequenced in a study of T cell repertoires in cytomegalovirus infection. TCRdb recomputed calls from the reads with MiXCR, one row per CDR3 protein. The sample lists around 530,000 distinct CDR3 sequences; 16% were seen once. The source material was CD8+ T cells from PBMCs. These TCRs come from a human donor in good health (CMV status not recorded). Some clones in this sample may be carry-over from other donors' samples.

This clonotype occurred a few times. The genes are TRBV30 and TRBJ2-2; the D is unclear. The CDR3 sequence is 12 residues long. Trimming took 1 base from V and 3 from J, leaving 3 bases between them. CDR1 GTSNPN and CDR2 SVGIG come from the germline V gene (reference sequence). DNA of the CDR3: TGTGCCTGGAGTGCAGACACCGGGGAGCTGTTTTTT. This encodes CAWSADTGELFF.

This clonotype was counted at least ten times. This rearrangement joins TRBV6-5 to TRBJ2-6; a possible D gene is TRBD1 (5 bases). Trimming took 7 bases from V and 3 from J, leaving 10 bases between them. Looked up from germline, CDR1 is MNHEY and CDR2 is SVGAGI. The CDR3 contains 14 residues. The CDR3 is CASNQGLGANVLTF. CDR3 in DNA: TGTGCCAGCAACCAGGGTCTTGGGGCCAACGTCCTGACTTTC.

This chain connects TRBV20-1 to TRBJ2-1, with D uncertain. V was shortened by 3 bases and J by 1 base, with 10 bases between the two germline ends. The CDR3 totals 14 residues. The germline CDR1 and CDR2 sequences are DFQATT and SNEGSKA (reference sequence). The CDR3 reads CSASSLDSYNEQFF. In nucleotides, the CDR3 is TGCAGTGCTAGTAGCCTAGATTCCTACAATGAGCAGTTCTTC.